One sample yielded the 6 T cell receptor beta chains listed below, sequenced in a study of blood T cell repertoires in COVID-19 (dated by TCRdb to about 2020). Receptors were amplified or captured by the immunoSEQ multiplex PCR assay. TCRdb took over this immuneACCESS table, retaining in-frame rearrangements with V and J assigned. Such tables are incomplete; in checked studies, under half of the missing clones stem from an unresolved V gene, and the remainder is unexplained. The sample contains approximately 260,000 clones, about 90% of them found a single time. 1.5% to 2% of the sample is in the top ten clones. The specimen was PBMCs or T cells enriched from blood (not recorded which). These receptor sequences come from a woman aged 18-35 years who had recovered from COVID-19.

V is TRBV2 and J is TRBJ1-1; D may be TRBD1 (5 bases). With 3 bases removed from V and 1 base from J, the gap between germline ends came to 9 bases. Germline lookup yields CDR1 SNHLY and CDR2 FYNNEI. The CDR3 consists of 14 residues. CDR3: CASSEEGKNTEAFF. CDR3 coding DNA: TGTGCCAGCAGTGAGGAGGGGAAGAACACTGAAGCTTTCTTT.

The chain is built from TRBV28 and TRBJ1-1; D is unclear. The CDR3 has 17 amino acids. The V gene's germline CDR1 is MDHEN and CDR2 SYDVKM. V dropped 5 bases and J dropped 1 base, with 20 bases sitting between them. The chain's CDR3 is CASSEPRVYRGNTEAFF. CDR3 nucleotide sequence: TGTGCCAGCAGTGAACCGAGGGTATATCGGGGGAACACTGAAGCTTTCTTT.

The chain employs TRBV10-2 and TRBJ2-3; 7 bases map to TRBD1. Per germline, CDR1 WSHSY and CDR2 SAAADI. This CDR3 is 16 amino acids long. J lost 1 base, V lost 4 bases, and 8 bases had no gene match. The CDR3 DNA follows: TGCGCCAGCAGTGGACAACGACAGGGAGGCACAGATACGCAGTATTTT. This encodes CASSGQRQGGTDTQYF.

This clone was found once. The chain links TRBV19 to TRBJ1-4; D gene uncertain. V lost 9 bases and J lost 8, with 13 bases in between. This CDR3 region has 12 residues. Germline V lookup: CDR1 LNHDA, CDR2 SQIVND (reference sequence). CDR3 region: CASTGIGEKLFF. CDR3 nucleotide sequence: TGTGCCAGCACGGGTATTGGAGAAAAACTGTTTTTT.

The chain uses TRBV25-1 and TRBJ1-2; 7 bases fit TRBD1. The germline gives CDR1 MGHDK, CDR2 SYGVNS. V was pared by 7 bases and J by 4 bases, with 6 bases of the junction left unmatched. The CDR3 has 13 amino acids. CDR3 in amino acids: CASTPGQAYGYTF. In DNA form, the CDR3 reads TGTGCCAGCACCCCCGGACAGGCCTATGGCTACACCTTC.

This clone was observed once. The V gene is TRBV27, the J gene TRBJ1-5, with 7 bases matching TRBD1. There are 14 residues in the CDR3. The V segment lost 8 bases and the J segment 4 bases; nucleotides outside the gene matches: 8. Germline values: CDR1 MNHEY, CDR2 SMNVEV (reference sequence). The CDR3 loop reads CASRDRDRNQPQHF. CDR3 in DNA: TGTGCCAGCCGAGACAGGGATCGGAATCAGCCCCAGCATTTT.